One sample yielded the 15 T cell receptor beta chains listed below, sequenced in a study of OX40 agonist ivuxolimab in advanced cancers. Clones were read by immunoSEQ multiplex PCR, and TCRdb kept only the in-frame ones, dropping some. The repertoire holds about 52,000 clones, with 80% to 90% as singletons. Specimen: CD4+ or CD8+ T cells sorted from blood, collected in a trial of the OX40 agonist ivuxolimab. The receptors stem from an adult with an advanced solid tumor such as melanoma, head and neck, liver or kidney cancer.

The chain couples TRBV29-1 to TRBJ2-3; D tentatively reads TRBD1 or TRBD2 (6 bases each). V shed 4 bases and J shed 8 bases, with 19 bases lying between them. This CDR3 comprises 14 residues. Germline CDR1 SQVTM, CDR2 ANQGSEA. DNA for the CDR3: TGCAGCGTTGTGGATATGAGGGGGGTGGGTACGCAGTATTTT. Translation gives CSVVDMRGVGTQYF.

This rearrangement joins TRBV11-2 to TRBJ2-7; the D gene is possibly TRBD1 (6 bases). Germline V lookup: CDR1 SGHAT, CDR2 FQNNGV. The CDR3 contains 13 residues. Deletions cut 1 base from V and 6 bases from J, with 10 bases between. CDR3 residues: CASSLVGGPEQYF. CDR3 coding DNA: TGTGCCAGCAGCTTAGTTGGGGGCCCCGAGCAGTACTTC. Together with reference TRBV11-2 and TRBJ2-7, the CDR3 gives the full variable domain: EAGVAQSPRYKIIEKRQSVAFWCNPISGHATLYWYQQILGQGPKLLIQFQNNGVVDDSQLPKDRFSAERLKGVDSTLKIQPAKLEDSAVYLCASSLVGGPEQYFGPGTRLTVT.

The chain joins TRBV6-5 to TRBJ1-6; D unclear. The CDR3 is made up of 16 amino acids. Trimming took off 2 bases at V and 5 bases at J, with 13 bases between the two ends. Germline CDR1 MNHEY, CDR2 SVGAGI. The CDR3, as DNA: TGTGCCAGCAGTTACGGAACCCTCGAGCATAATTCACCCCTCCACTTT. Translated: CASSYGTLEHNSPLHF.

This sequence joins TRBV5-6 and TRBJ1-2; 7 bases map to TRBD1. Germline values: CDR1 SGHDT, CDR2 YYEEEE. V gave up 2 bases and J gave up 4 bases; unmatched junction bases: 8. This CDR3 spans 15 amino acids. CDR3 loop: CASSFLTGVSYGYTF. CDR3 DNA sequence: TGTGCCAGCAGCTTTCTTACAGGGGTTTCCTATGGCTACACCTTC.

A word on this clone: This sample also contains other DNA sequences that code for the same CDR3. CDR3 coding DNA: TGTGCCTGGAGTCCCGGACGTCAGGGGGCCTATGGCTACACCTTC. This codes for CAWSPGRQGAYGYTF. This chain uses TRBV30 with TRBJ1-2; 8 positions agree with TRBD1. CDR1 is GTSNPN, CDR2 SVGIG, per germline (reference sequence). The CDR3 sequence is 15 residues long. The J segment lost 4 bases and the V segment lost 2 bases, leaving 9 bases of the junction unmatched.

The V call is TRBV30, the J call TRBJ2-5, with 8 bases aligning to TRBD2. CDR1 is GTSNPN and CDR2 is SVGIG in the germline V gene (reference sequence). V was clipped by 0 bases and J by 4 bases; unmatched bases: 4. CDR3 length: 14 amino acids. The CDR3, as DNA: TGTGCCTGGAGTGTAAACGGGGGGGGAGAGACCCAGTACTTC. It encodes CAWSVNGGGETQYF.

The V call is TRBV19, the J call TRBJ1-5, with D unresolved. Trimming pared 3 bases from V and 0 bases from J, leaving 15 bases between. The germline V gene has CDR1 LNHDA and CDR2 SQIVND (reference sequence). CDR3 length equals 17 residues. In nucleotides, the CDR3 is TGTGCCAGTAGTATGAGGGAATCGTATTCTAGCAATCAGCCCCAGCATTTT. Residues: CASSMRESYSSNQPQHF.

This clone was detected only once. The chain employs TRBV5-6 and TRBJ2-1; a possible D gene is TRBD2 (6 bases). V was clipped by 7 bases and J by 3 bases, with 14 bases between them. This CDR3 region has 14 residues. Germline assignment: CDR1 SGHDT and CDR2 YYEEEE. CDR3 sequence: CASGLPMDYNEQFF. The CDR3 nucleotides are TGTGCCAGCGGACTACCTATGGACTACAATGAGCAGTTCTTC.

V and J are TRBV9 and TRBJ1-6; possibly TRBD1 for D (6 bases). The CDR3 runs to 15 residues. V lost 3 bases to trimming and J lost 10 bases, with 17 bases between them. Germline CDR1 SGDLS, CDR2 YYNGEE. The CDR3 DNA is TGTGCCAGCAGCGGGACGGACAGTCTTCGATCACCCCTCCACTTT. It codes for CASSGTDSLRSPLHF.

The rearrangement uses TRBV11-3 and TRBJ2-5; D may be TRBD1 (5 bases). The germline V gene encodes CDR1 SGHNT and CDR2 YENEEA. V was trimmed by 2 bases and J by 1 base, leaving 5 bases between them. The CDR3 loop spans 13 amino acids. The CDR3 nucleotides are TGTGCCAGCAGCTTACAGGGCCAAGAGACCCAGTACTTC. It yields the protein CASSLQGQETQYF.

This chain connects TRBV19 to TRBJ2-7; D possibly uses TRBD1 or TRBD2 (5 bases each). Germline V gene lookup returns CDR1 LNHDA and CDR2 SQIVND (reference sequence). CDR3 length: 11 residues. V lost 3 bases to trimming and J lost 9 bases, with 9 bases between them. The CDR3 DNA reads as TGTGCCAGTAGTATGGGACGGGTGCAGTACTTC. Amino acids: CASSMGRVQYF.

The chain uses TRBV7-9 and TRBJ2-7; unclear D gene. The CDR3 covers 15 residues. Germline V gene lookup returns CDR1 SEHNR and CDR2 FQNEAQ (reference sequence). Trimming took 7 bases from V and 1 from J, leaving 17 bases between them. CDR3: CASNPGSGVSYEQYF. DNA of the CDR3: TGTGCCAGCAACCCTGGTTCTGGAGTGTCCTACGAGCAGTACTTC.

The chain links TRBV7-6 to TRBJ2-7, with a tentative D call TRBD1 (5 bases). Germline V gene data show CDR1 as SGHVS and CDR2 as FNYEAQ. This CDR3 is built from 14 residues. Trimming removed 1 base from V and 1 base from J, with 8 bases in between. The CDR3 spells CASSLGGWSYEQYF. CDR3 nucleotide sequence: TGTGCCAGCAGCTTAGGGGGCTGGTCCTACGAGCAGTACTTC. The variable domain in full, completed from reference TRBV7-6 and TRBJ2-7, reads GAGVSQSPRYKVTKRGQDVALRCDPISGHVSLYWYRQALGQGPEFLTYFNYEAQQDKSGLPNDRFSAERPEGSISTLTIQRTEQRDSAMYRCASSLGGWSYEQYFGPGTRLTVT.

The V and J genes are TRBV12-5 and TRBJ1-1; TRBD1 agrees at 8 bases. The trim removed 6 bases at V and 7 bases at J, leaving 10 bases unmatched. The V gene's germline CDR1 is LGHNT and CDR2 FRNRAP. The CDR3 has 14 residues. The CDR3 protein is CASGLQQGVIEAFF. In DNA, the CDR3 is TGTGCTAGTGGCCTTCAACAGGGGGTTATTGAAGCTTTCTTT.

The chain links TRBV5-1 to TRBJ2-2, with D possibly TRBD1 on 6 matching bases. Germline-derived CDR1 and CDR2 are SGHRS and YFSETQ. Trimming shortened V by 4 bases and J by 1 base, and 11 bases separated the two germline ends. This CDR3 spans 15 amino acids. The CDR3 protein is CASSLQTGNTGELFF. The DNA of the CDR3 is TGCGCCAGCAGCCTACAGACAGGGAACACCGGGGAGCTGTTTTTT. Using reference TRBV5-1 and TRBJ2-2 for the parts outside the CDR3, the full variable domain is KAGVTQTPRYLIKTRGQQVTLSCSPISGHRSVSWYQQTPGQGLQFLFEYFSETQRNKGNFPGRFSGRQFSNSRSEMNVSTLELGDSALYLCASSLQTGNTGELFFGEGSRLTVL.